Below, 25 T cell receptor beta chains from the same sample are listed, as sequenced in a study of cytomegalovirus exposure and HLA in healthy donors. 13 Jbeta primers and 60 Vbeta primers were used for the PCR. The protocol was immunoSEQ multiplex PCR, while the TCRdb copy is restricted to in-frame clones and leaves out a portion. The sample lists about 200,000 clones; approximately 80% were seen once. Input material: PBMCs. Source of these receptors: a man aged 30 to 39 in good health and CMV-seronegative.

The chain couples TRBV7-9 to TRBJ2-1, with a tentative D call TRBD2 (5 bases). Trimming left V 6 bases short and J 10 bases short, with 10 bases between. The germline V gene has CDR1 SEHNR and CDR2 FQNEAQ (reference sequence). This CDR3 comprises 11 residues. The CDR3 DNA reads TGTGCCAGCAGTTACCGGGAAGAGCAGTTCTTC. It codes for CASSYREEQFF.

The J gene is TRBJ1-3, the V gene TRBV7-6; 7 bases are a match to TRBD1. This CDR3 is 15 amino acids long. Germline-derived CDR1 and CDR2 are SGHVS and FNYEAQ. V lost 2 bases, J lost 3 bases, and 4 bases stayed unmatched. The CDR3 coding sequence is TGTGCCAGCAGCTTATCGGCAGGGGGTGGAAACACCATATATTTT. Translating gives CASSLSAGGGNTIYF.

The gene calls are TRBV7-9 and TRBJ2-5; D might be TRBD2 (6 bases). V lost 1 base and J lost 1, with 13 bases in between. This CDR3 has 16 residues. Germline V CDR1 and CDR2: SEHNR, FQNEAQ (reference sequence). The CDR3 DNA sequence: TGTGCCAGCAGCTTAGGGAAAAGGGGAGGCCAAGAGACCCAGTACTTC. It translates to CASSLGKRGGQETQYF.

The chain carries TRBV7-3 and TRBJ2-1, with 9 nucleotides matching TRBD2. The CDR3 sequence is 17 residues long. Germline lookup yields CDR1 SGHTA and CDR2 FQGTGA. V lost 4 bases, J lost 3 bases, and 10 bases stayed unmatched. As DNA, the CDR3 is TGTGCCAGCAGCTCGCAAAGGGCGGGGGGGTTCTACAATGAGCAGTTCTTC. Protein sequence: CASSSQRAGGFYNEQFF.

This clone was detected only once. The V gene is TRBV11-1, the J gene TRBJ2-7, with TRBD1 identical over 7 bases. Per germline, CDR1 SGHAT and CDR2 FQDESV (reference sequence). Trimming removed 4 bases from V and 0 bases from J; junction bases left unmatched: 9. The CDR3 covers 16 residues. In DNA, the CDR3 is TGTGCCAGCAGCTCCGACCCCAGGGACAGCTCCTACGAGCAGTACTTC. It is translated as CASSSDPRDSSYEQYF.

V and J are TRBV5-4 and TRBJ2-3; unclear D gene. This CDR3 is 14 amino acids long. V was pared by 4 bases and J by 2 bases, with 11 bases between. CDR1 is SGHNT, CDR2 YYREEE, per germline (reference sequence). DNA for the CDR3: TGTGCCAGCAGCCCCGCCAGGCCCACAGATACGCAGTATTTT. It encodes CASSPARPTDTQYF.

The chain recombines TRBV18 with TRBJ1-5, with a possible D match to TRBD1 (5 bases). Trimming pared 6 bases from V and 4 bases from J, leaving 10 bases between. Germline values: CDR1 KGHSH, CDR2 LQKENI. The CDR3 is 13 residues long. CDR3 in DNA: TGTGCCAGCTCGGGGGGGGGTAATCAGCCCCAGCATTTT. Its translation: CASSGGGNQPQHF.

V and J are TRBV6-5 and TRBJ2-7; 8 bases are shared with TRBD1. The CDR3 is 14 amino acids. Trimming took 4 bases from V and 7 from J; bases not matched to a gene: 9. Germline CDR1 reads MNHEY; CDR2 reads SVGAGI. In DNA form, the CDR3 reads TGTGCCAGCAGTTCAACAGGGGGGAGAGGGGAGCAGTACTTC. Amino acids: CASSSTGGRGEQYF.

The CDR3 loop reads CASSPDRANEKLFF. CDR3 in DNA: TGTGCCAGCAGCCCGGACAGGGCAAATGAAAAACTGTTTTTT. V and J are TRBV7-2 and TRBJ1-4, with TRBD1 matching over 8 bases. V shed 5 bases, J shed 5 bases, and the junction held 4 bases outside the gene matches. This CDR3 region has 14 residues. Germline CDR1 reads SGHTA; CDR2 reads FQGNSA.

In this sample, this clone turned up once. V usage is TRBV4-2 and J usage is TRBJ2-4; 9 nucleotides agree with TRBD2. The V gene end was trimmed by 0 bases and the J gene end by 6 bases; junction bases not matched to a gene: 12. The CDR3 runs to 18 residues. The germline V gene encodes CDR1 LGHNA and CDR2 YNFKEQ. The CDR3 DNA follows: TGTGCCAGCAGCCAAGACCTTGGCGCGCTGCGGGGGGGAAACATTCAGTACTTC. Protein product: CASSQDLGALRGGNIQYF.

V and J are TRBV28 and TRBJ1-1; D unclear. Trimming removed 7 bases at V and 5 bases at J, with 17 bases between. Germline assignment: CDR1 MDHEN and CDR2 SYDVKM. The CDR3 covers 14 residues. The DNA for the CDR3 is TGTGCCAGCATCCCAGCCGGCTTGAGGACTGAAGCTTTCTTT. Translated: CASIPAGLRTEAFF.

This chain links TRBV7-8 with TRBJ1-1, with 9 bases matching TRBD1. The junction had 9 bases not matched to a gene; V was cut back by 5 bases and J by 5 bases. The CDR3 sequence is 15 residues long. The germline V gene has CDR1 SGHVS and CDR2 FQNEAQ. In DNA form, the CDR3 reads TGTGCCAGCAGCCCCTGGACAGGGGTAGGGACTGAAGCTTTCTTT. Translated, it gives CASSPWTGVGTEAFF.

On this clone itself: A read error may account for a junction end that differs from germline. The chain is built from TRBV27 and TRBJ2-6; perhaps TRBD1 as D (7 bases). This CDR3 has 16 amino acids. CDR1 MNHEY and CDR2 SMNVEV come from the germline V gene (reference sequence). The CDR3 nucleotides are TGTGCCAGCAGTCCCCTGACAGGGACTGGGGCCAGCGTCCTGACTTTC. It yields the protein CASSPLTGTGASVLTF. The full variable domain, its missing parts supplied by reference TRBV27 and TRBJ2-6, is EAQVTQNPRYLITVTGKKLTVTCSQNMNHEYMSWYRQDPGLGLRQIYYSMNVEVTDKGDVPEGYKVSRKEKRNFPLILESPSPNQTSLYFCASSPLTGTGASVLTFGAGSRLTVL.

The gene calls are TRBV27 and TRBJ1-2, with unresolved D. V was trimmed by 3 bases and J by 1 base, leaving 6 bases between them. The CDR3 runs 13 residues. Germline V gene lookup returns CDR1 MNHEY and CDR2 SMNVEV (reference sequence). CDR3 loop: CASSFRNNYGYTF. CDR3 coding DNA: TGTGCCAGCAGTTTCAGGAATAACTATGGCTACACCTTC.

This clone was seen only a few times. This chain connects TRBV6-1 to TRBJ1-1; tentative D call: TRBD1 (6 bases). This CDR3 region has 12 residues. CDR1 and CDR2 (germline): MNHNS, SASEGT. In DNA form, the CDR3 reads TGTGCTACCGGGACACTGAACACTGAAGCTTTCTTT. This gives the protein CATGTLNTEAFF.

J is TRBJ2-7 and V is TRBV11-2; the D gene is possibly TRBD2 (6 bases). Trimming took 0 bases from V and 4 from J, leaving 13 bases between them. Germline values: CDR1 SGHAT, CDR2 FQNNGV. The CDR3 sequence is 15 residues long. The DNA for the CDR3 is TGTGCCAGCAGCTTAGATCCCAAGCGGGCTTACGAGCAGTACTTC. Translation: CASSLDPKRAYEQYF.

The gene calls are TRBV7-9 and TRBJ1-1; D perhaps matches TRBD1 (5 bases). The CDR3 is 14 amino acids. V shed 5 bases and J shed 1 base, with 11 bases lying between them. Germline V gives CDR1 SEHNR, CDR2 FQNEAQ (reference sequence). The CDR3 DNA sequence: TGTGCCAGCAGCCCCCTCAGGGAGAACACTGAAGCTTTCTTT. This translates into CASSPLRENTEAFF.

About this clone: Its ends do not fully match the called genes, so a read error is possible. V usage is TRBV7-9 and J usage is TRBJ1-2; 7 bases match TRBD1. Germline-derived CDR1 and CDR2 are SEHNR and FQNEAQ (reference sequence). CDR3 length: 15 residues. The DNA for the CDR3 is TGTTCCAGCAGCTTCCGGGACAGAGCTAACTATGGCTACACCTTC. It codes for CSSSFRDRANYGYTF.

The rearrangement uses TRBV18 and TRBJ1-5; no firm D call. V was pared by 2 bases and J by 4 bases, with 18 bases between. Germline assignment: CDR1 KGHSH and CDR2 LQKENI. This CDR3 has 17 residues. The CDR3 here is CASSPIPTTGVNQPQHF. CDR3 in DNA: TGTGCCAGCTCACCAATTCCAACGACCGGGGTTAATCAGCCCCAGCATTTT.

For the CDR3, the DNA is TGTGCCAGCAGCCAGAGACTAGCGGGAGCGTATACCTTCACAGATACGCAGTATTTT. Encoded protein: CASSQRLAGAYTFTDTQYF. The chain carries TRBV7-9 and TRBJ2-3; 12 nucleotides align to TRBD2. This CDR3 has 19 residues. V trimming: 5 bases; J trimming: 2 bases; junction bases outside the gene matches: 14. CDR1 is SEHNR, CDR2 FQNEAQ, per germline (reference sequence). Filled out from reference TRBV7-9 and TRBJ2-3, the complete variable domain reads DTGVSQNPRHKITKRGQNVTFRCDPISEHNRLYWYRQTLGQGPEFLTYFQNEAQLEKSRLLSDRFSAERPKGSFSTLEIQRTEQGDSAMYLCASSQRLAGAYTFTDTQYFGPGTRLTVL.

The V call is TRBV18, the J call TRBJ2-7; 10 nucleotides match TRBD1. The CDR3 spans 14 residues. CDR1 is KGHSH, CDR2 LQKENI, per germline. Germline trimming cut 5 bases from V and 4 bases from J; bases unmatched to any gene: 5. The CDR3 nucleotides are TGTGCCAGCTCAGCGGACAGGGGGGGGTACGAGCAGTACTTC. This sequence encodes CASSADRGGYEQYF.

The chain carries TRBV18 and TRBJ1-4, with D unclear. Trimming stripped 3 bases from V and 1 base from J, with 9 bases between. The CDR3 runs to 15 residues. CDR1 is KGHSH and CDR2 is LQKENI in the germline V gene. CDR3 nucleotides: TGTGCCAGCTCACCGCGGGATGGAACTAATGAAAAACTGTTTTTT. It is translated as CASSPRDGTNEKLFF.

A single count supports this clone. This chain links TRBV21-1 with TRBJ2-3; the D call TRBD1 from the table was never checked on the DNA. TRBV21-1 is classified as a pseudogene. The CDR3 covers 16 residues. CDR3 in amino acids: CASSKRDSASTDTQYF. In nucleotides, the CDR3 is TGTGCCAGCAGCAAACGGGACAGTGCTAGCACAGATACGCAGTATTTT.

V usage is TRBV7-9 and J usage is TRBJ1-2, with 7 bases identical to TRBD1. Trimming removed 4 bases from V and 5 bases from J; junction bases left unmatched: 16. CDR3 length equals 17 residues. The germline CDR1 and CDR2 sequences are SEHNR and FQNEAQ (reference sequence). As DNA, the CDR3 is TGTGCCAGCAGCTCCAGGACAGGCGGAATATTTGAATATGGCTACACCTTC. Its protein is CASSSRTGGIFEYGYTF.

The chain carries TRBV15 and TRBJ1-1, with 7 bases that match TRBD1. The CDR3 totals 13 residues. CDR1 is LNHNV, CDR2 YYDKDF, per germline (reference sequence). V lost 5 bases, J lost 5 bases, and 5 bases stayed unmatched. In DNA, the CDR3 is TGTGCCACCAGCGGAGCAGGGGGGACTGAAGCTTTCTTT. This translates into CATSGAGGTEAFF. The full variable domain, in which reference TRBV15 and TRBJ1-1 provide the parts outside the CDR3, is DAMVIQNPRYQVTQFGKPVTLSCSQTLNHNVMYWYQQKSSQAPKLLFHYYDKDFNNEADTPDNFQSRRPNTSFCFLDIRSPGLGDTAMYLCATSGAGGTEAFFGQGTRLTVV.